This T cell receptor (beta chain) comes out of a study of blood T cells in healthy people across ages. Ranging in age from about 6 to 95, the donors were healthy Caucasian individuals from Russia. Primers used in a second PCR of roughly 7 to 11 cycles were a sample-barcoded 5' primer and a J-beta primer mix. TCRdb re-derived calls from the 5' RACE reads in MiXCR, one entry per CDR3 protein. The table records approximately 820,000 distinct CDR3 sequences, roughly 44% of them present only once. Germline CDR1 is SGHDT and CDR2 is YYEEEE. The CDR3 has 15 residues. Deletions cut 2 bases from V and 7 bases from J, with 13 bases between.

This clonotype was obtained from a man between 60 and 75 years old in good health. The sequencing sample was made of blood. The V and J genes are TRBV5-6 and TRBJ1-6, with no clear D. The CDR3 sequence is CASSLRGRKNSPLHF. DNA for the CDR3: TGTGCCAGCAGCTTAAGAGGACGGAAGAATTCACCCCTCCACTTT. The full variable domain, with the rest looked up from reference TRBV5-6 and TRBJ1-6, is DAGVTQSPTHLIKTRGQQVTLRCSPKSGHDTVSWYQQALGQGPQFIFQYYEEEERQRGNFPDRFSGHQFPNYSSELNVNALLLGDSALYLCASSLRGRKNSPLHFGNGTRLTVT.